These 30 T cell receptor beta chains share one sample of origin, sequenced in a study of blood T cell repertoires in COVID-19. Produced via immunoSEQ multiplex PCR; TCRdb's table is partial and in-frame only. Of about 140,000 clones in the sample, 86% were seen once. What was sequenced was PBMCs or T cells enriched from blood (not recorded which). These receptors originate from a man aged 50 or older who had recovered from COVID-19.

The chain links TRBV20-1 to TRBJ2-2, with D tentatively TRBD1 (6 bases). CDR3 size: 15 residues. The germline gives CDR1 DFQATT, CDR2 SNEGSKA (reference sequence). V lost 3 bases and J 3 bases, leaving 14 bases between the germline ends. The CDR3 reads CSASLRRGDTGELFF. The CDR3 DNA follows: TGCAGTGCTAGTCTGCGCAGGGGAGACACCGGGGAGCTGTTTTTT.

The chain uses TRBV3-1 (or the pseudogene TRBV3-2) and TRBJ1-6; tentatively, D is TRBD1 (5 bases). The V and J ends lost 6 bases and 14 bases respectively, with 23 bases between them. This CDR3 contains 15 residues. Germline lookup yields CDR1 LGHDT and CDR2 YNNKEL (reference sequence). The CDR3 sequence is CASSPSGSGGSTLHF. The CDR3 coding sequence is TGTGCCAGCAGTCCAAGTGGTAGTGGGGGGTCCACCCTCCACTTT.

The rearrangement uses TRBV7-2 and TRBJ2-1; 7 bases line up with TRBD2. The trim removed 2 bases at V and 7 bases at J, leaving 8 bases unmatched. This CDR3 contains 15 residues. CDR1 SGHTA and CDR2 FQGNSA come from the germline V gene. The CDR3, as DNA: TGTGCCAGCAGCTTAAGACTAGCTTCTCGGAATGAGCAGTTCTTC. Translating it yields CASSLRLASRNEQFF. Full variable domain (rest looked up from reference TRBV7-2 and TRBJ2-1): GAGVSQSPSNKVTEKGKDVELRCDPISGHTALYWYRQSLGQGLEFLIYFQGNSAPDKSGLPSDRFSAERTGGSVSTLTIQRTQQEDSAVYLCASSLRLASRNEQFFGPGTRLTVL.

The CDR3 reads CASSQEHSGIDTQYF. The CDR3 DNA reads TGCGCCAGCAGCCAGGAACATAGCGGGATAGATACGCAGTATTTT. The genes are TRBV4-1 and TRBJ2-3; 8 nucleotides align to TRBD2. CDR1 and CDR2 from the germline V gene are MGHRA and YSYEKL. CDR3 length: 15 amino acids. Trimming removed 3 bases from V and 5 bases from J; junction bases left unmatched: 7.

The J gene is TRBJ2-1, the V gene TRBV7-2, with 7 bases fitting TRBD2. The V and J ends lost 5 bases and 1 base, in that order; junction bases with no gene match: 8. The CDR3 has 16 amino acids. CDR1 and CDR2 from the germline V gene are SGHTA and FQGNSA. CDR3 residues: CASSRSTSLSYNEQFF. The CDR3 DNA sequence: TGTGCCAGCAGCCGGTCGACTAGCCTTTCCTACAATGAGCAGTTCTTC. Full variable domain (missing parts from reference TRBV7-2 and TRBJ2-1): GAGVSQSPSNKVTEKGKDVELRCDPISGHTALYWYRQSLGQGLEFLIYFQGNSAPDKSGLPSDRFSAERTGGSVSTLTIQRTQQEDSAVYLCASSRSTSLSYNEQFFGPGTRLTVL.

This clone appeared a few times. This chain connects TRBV3-1 (or the pseudogene TRBV3-2) to TRBJ2-5; 8 bases fit TRBD1. The CDR3 length is 17 residues. The V and J ends lost 1 base and 0 bases, in that order; junction bases with no gene match: 7. Germline CDR1 LGHDT, CDR2 YNNKEL (reference sequence). CDR3 amino acids: CASSQGMGQEYQETQYF. Here the CDR3 DNA reads TGTGCCAGCAGCCAAGGTATGGGACAGGAGTACCAAGAGACCCAGTACTTC.

J is TRBJ1-5 and V is TRBV24-1; D uncertain. V shed 4 bases and J shed 2 bases, with 20 bases lying between them. The CDR3 consists of 18 residues. CDR1 and CDR2 from the germline V gene are KGHDR and SFDVKD. CDR3 in DNA: TGTGCCACCAGTGACCCCTTGTCCGGGAGGCCAGGCAATCAGCCCCAGCATTTT. It is translated as CATSDPLSGRPGNQPQHF.

The J gene is TRBJ1-2, the V gene TRBV11-1, with 10 bases lining up with TRBD1. The junction had 4 bases not matched to a gene; V was cut back by 4 bases and J by 5 bases. The CDR3 runs to 14 residues. Germline V lookup: CDR1 SGHAT, CDR2 FQDESV (reference sequence). CDR3: CASSSRTGGYGYTF. Here the CDR3 DNA reads TGTGCCAGCAGCTCACGGACAGGGGGATATGGCTACACCTTC.

CDR3 bases: TGTGCCAGCTTGGGACAGATTTATGGCTACACCTTC. Encoded protein: CASLGQIYGYTF. The V gene is TRBV6-5, the J gene TRBJ1-2; 7 bases align to TRBD1. The V and J ends lost 8 bases and 5 bases, in that order; junction bases with no gene match: 5. The CDR3 is made up of 12 amino acids. Germline CDR1 and CDR2: MNHEY and SVGAGI.

J is TRBJ1-5 and V is TRBV29-1, with D perhaps TRBD1 (5 bases). The V and J ends lost 3 bases and 7 bases respectively, with 7 bases between them. Germline CDR1 SQVTM, CDR2 ANQGSEA. The CDR3 extends over 11 amino acids. The CDR3 here is CSVEGGQPQHF. DNA for the CDR3: TGCAGCGTTGAGGGGGGACAGCCCCAGCATTTT.

J is TRBJ2-3 and V is TRBV7-9, with TRBD1 matching over 9 bases. The V and J ends lost 1 base and 3 bases, in that order; junction bases with no gene match: 2. The CDR3 length is 15 residues. Germline V gene lookup returns CDR1 SEHNR and CDR2 FQNEAQ (reference sequence). DNA of the CDR3: TGTGCCAGCAGCTTAGGACAGGGGGGAACAGATACGCAGTATTTT. It specifies CASSLGQGGTDTQYF.

This clone appeared once. J is TRBJ2-1 and V is TRBV7-8, with TRBD2 matching 9 bases. Trimming took 0 bases from V and 1 from J; bases not matched to a gene: 10. CDR1 and CDR2 from the germline V gene are SGHVS and FQNEAQ. The CDR3 consists of 19 residues. CDR3 amino acids: CASSLARLAERPSYNEQFF. CDR3 sequence (DNA): TGTGCCAGCAGCTTAGCAAGACTAGCGGAAAGACCTTCCTACAATGAGCAGTTCTTC.

This clone was detected a few times. Other DNA sequences in the sample encode the same CDR3. This sequence joins TRBV9 and TRBJ1-6, with 7 nucleotides matching TRBD1. The trim removed 4 bases at V and 3 bases at J, leaving 4 bases unmatched. CDR1 is SGDLS, CDR2 YYNGEE, per germline. The CDR3 extends over 15 amino acids. The CDR3 coding sequence is TGTGCCAGCAGCACAGGGGATGGCTATAATTCACCCCTCCACTTT. Its translation: CASSTGDGYNSPLHF.

This rearrangement joins TRBV24-1 to TRBJ1-2; 8 positions agree with TRBD1. Germline values: CDR1 KGHDR, CDR2 SFDVKD. The CDR3 loop spans 15 amino acids. V lost 4 bases to trimming and J lost 4 bases; unmatched junction nucleotides: 7. In DNA, the CDR3 is TGTGCCACCAGTGACCCCGCCGGGACAGGCTATGGCTACACCTTC. It translates to CATSDPAGTGYGYTF.

CDR3 region: CAWSITGGSDTQYF. The CDR3 region has the DNA TGTGCCTGGAGCATAACAGGAGGGTCAGATACGCAGTATTTT. The chain carries TRBV30 and TRBJ2-3; maybe TRBD2 (6 bases). Germline V gene sequence: CDR1 GTSNPN, CDR2 SVGIG (reference sequence). The V end was cut by 3 bases, the J end by 4 bases, with 14 bases between. The CDR3 spans 14 residues.

The gene calls are TRBV3-1 (or the pseudogene TRBV3-2) and TRBJ2-5; 7 bases align to TRBD2. In germline, CDR1 is LGHDT, CDR2 YNNKEL (reference sequence). The trim removed 4 bases at V and 5 bases at J, leaving 13 bases unmatched. This CDR3 region has 16 residues. The CDR3 sequence: CASSLRTSSARETQYF. DNA of the CDR3: TGTGCCAGCAGCCTCCGGACTAGTTCGGCTCGGGAGACCCAGTACTTC.

V and J are TRBV6-5 and TRBJ2-7; 10 positions match TRBD2. The CDR3 is made up of 14 amino acids. The junction had 3 bases not matched to a gene; V was cut back by 7 bases and J by 0 bases. Germline lookup yields CDR1 MNHEY and CDR2 SVGAGI. The CDR3 DNA is TGTGCCAGCACCGGGACTAGCGACTCCTACGAGCAGTACTTC. Protein sequence: CASTGTSDSYEQYF.

This rearrangement joins TRBV28 to TRBJ2-7, with a weak D call TRBD2 (5 bases). The CDR3 totals 16 residues. Deletions cut 3 bases from V and 4 bases from J, with 19 bases between. Germline values: CDR1 MDHEN, CDR2 SYDVKM. Here the CDR3 reads CASSLRAGPNLYEQYV. As DNA, the CDR3 is TGTGCCAGCAGTTTGAGGGCAGGCCCCAACCTTTACGAGCAGTACGTC.

CDR3 nucleotide sequence: TGTGCCACCAGTGTTTCGCGGGGAGCCACCGGGGAGCTGTTTTTT. Translation gives CATSVSRGATGELFF. This sequence joins TRBV24-1 and TRBJ2-2; D is possibly TRBD2 (6 bases). Germline assignment: CDR1 KGHDR and CDR2 SFDVKD. Trimming left V 5 bases short and J 4 bases short, with 13 bases between. The length of the CDR3 is 15 residues.

As to this clone: Additional DNA sequences in this sample encode the identical CDR3. The gene calls are TRBV11-1 and TRBJ1-2; tentatively, D is TRBD1 (5 bases). The ends were cut back, 4 bases at V and 4 bases at J, with 7 bases in the middle. Germline assignment: CDR1 SGHAT and CDR2 FQDESV (reference sequence). CDR3 length equals 12 residues. For the CDR3, the DNA is TGTGCCAGCAGCTGGGGGGGCTATGGCTACACCTTC. Protein: CASSWGGYGYTF.

The chain is built from TRBV6-2 or TRBV6-3 and TRBJ2-7; TRBD1 is a possible D gene (5 bases). Trimming removed 5 bases at V and 1 base at J, with 18 bases between. The CDR3 has 16 residues. Germline V gene sequence: CDR1 MNHEY, CDR2 SVGEGT. CDR3 in DNA: TGTGCCAGCAGTATGACCAGGGCGATGGGGTCCTACGAGCAGTACGTC. This gives the protein CASSMTRAMGSYEQYV.

The rearrangement joins TRBV29-1 to TRBJ2-2; 8 positions agree with TRBD1. The CDR3 contains 14 residues. The V gene's germline CDR1 is SQVTM and CDR2 ANQGSEA. V shed 4 bases, J shed 1 base, and the junction held 2 bases outside the gene matches. For the CDR3, the DNA is TGCAGCGTTGTACAGGGGGAGAACACCGGGGAGCTGTTTTTT. Translating gives CSVVQGENTGELFF.

This clone was observed a single time. This chain uses TRBV19 with TRBJ2-1; 8 bases agree with TRBD2. The trim removed 3 bases at V and 5 bases at J, leaving 6 bases unmatched. The CDR3 is made up of 15 amino acids. Germline-derived CDR1 and CDR2 are LNHDA and SQIVND (reference sequence). The CDR3 DNA reads as TGTGCCAGTAGTATCGGACGGGGGGGCGACAATGAGCAGTTCTTC. As protein: CASSIGRGGDNEQFF.

The rearrangement joins TRBV5-4 to TRBJ1-2, with 8 positions matching TRBD1. V shed 1 base, J shed 4 bases, and the junction held 3 bases outside the gene matches. CDR1 and CDR2 (germline): SGHNT, YYREEE (reference sequence). CDR3 length: 14 residues. The CDR3 DNA reads TGTGCCAGCAGCTTGCGGACAGGGTCCTATGGCTACACCTTC. Amino acid sequence: CASSLRTGSYGYTF.

V is TRBV4-3 and J is TRBJ2-1; D is unresolved. Looked up from germline, CDR1 is LGHNA and CDR2 is YSLEER. The germline V and J ends were trimmed by 5 bases and 3 bases, with 11 bases remaining between them. The CDR3 totals 14 residues. The CDR3 is CASSDTLGYNEQFF. DNA for the CDR3: TGCGCCAGCAGCGATACTCTAGGCTACAATGAGCAGTTCTTC.

The rearrangement uses TRBV5-4 and TRBJ1-3; no firm D call. CDR3 length: 13 residues. Germline V gene lookup returns CDR1 SGHNT and CDR2 YYREEE (reference sequence). V shed 3 bases and J shed 1 base, with 5 bases lying between them. The CDR3: CASSYQSGNTIYF. The CDR3 DNA follows: TGTGCCAGCAGCTATCAATCTGGAAACACCATATATTTT.

This clone was seen only once. The chain couples TRBV7-2 to TRBJ2-7; maybe TRBD1 (5 bases). Germline lookup yields CDR1 SGHTA and CDR2 FQGNSA. The CDR3 spans 13 residues. The V and J ends lost 2 bases and 6 bases respectively, with 11 bases between them. The DNA of the CDR3 is TGTGCCAGCAGCTTAAGCAGGGCTGGCGAGCAGTACTTC. Encoded protein: CASSLSRAGEQYF.

The genes are TRBV3-1 (or the pseudogene TRBV3-2) and TRBJ1-1; D remains unclear. Germline-derived CDR1 and CDR2 are LGHDT and YNNKEL (reference sequence). Trimming cost V 4 bases and J 0 bases, with 12 bases left between them. The CDR3 has 15 amino acids. For the CDR3, the DNA is TGTGCCAGCAGCCCCTACGGAGGAGTGAACACTGAAGCTTTCTTT. Its translation is CASSPYGGVNTEAFF.

The gene calls are TRBV6-2 or TRBV6-3 and TRBJ1-1; possibly TRBD1 for D (6 bases). V was pared by 6 bases and J by 7 bases, with 12 bases between. Germline lookup yields CDR1 MNHEY and CDR2 SVGEGT. The CDR3 consists of 12 residues. The CDR3 coding sequence is TGTGCCAGCAGCAGACAGGTGTTTGAAGCTTTCTTT. It translates to CASSRQVFEAFF.

V gene TRBV15 combines with J gene TRBJ1-5, with a possible D match to TRBD1 (5 bases). This CDR3 spans 16 amino acids. Looked up from germline, CDR1 is LNHNV and CDR2 is YYDKDF (reference sequence). V lost 0 bases and J lost 0, with 9 bases in between. CDR3 nucleotides: TGTGCCACCAGCAGAGATCGGACAACTAGCAATCAGCCCCAGCATTTT. It translates to CATSRDRTTSNQPQHF.